This T cell receptor beta chain was sequenced in a study of control samples from healthy donors and cancer patients. The germline V gene encodes CDR1 SGHRS and CDR2 YFSETQ. This CDR3 region has 15 residues. The trim removed 3 bases at V and 14 bases at J, leaving 13 bases unmatched. Sequencing used immunoSEQ multiplex PCR; TCRdb keeps in-frame clones, though not all of them. The table records tens of thousands of clones, roughly nine tenths of them present only once. The genes are TRBV5-1 and TRBJ1-6, with TRBD1 matching over 8 bases. Sequenced material: blood. The origin of this receptor is a woman in her 70s in good health. This CDR3 is CASSSLNGQGEALHF. The CDR3, as DNA: TGCGCCAGCAGCTCGCTTAATGGACAGGGAGAGGCCCTCCACTTT.